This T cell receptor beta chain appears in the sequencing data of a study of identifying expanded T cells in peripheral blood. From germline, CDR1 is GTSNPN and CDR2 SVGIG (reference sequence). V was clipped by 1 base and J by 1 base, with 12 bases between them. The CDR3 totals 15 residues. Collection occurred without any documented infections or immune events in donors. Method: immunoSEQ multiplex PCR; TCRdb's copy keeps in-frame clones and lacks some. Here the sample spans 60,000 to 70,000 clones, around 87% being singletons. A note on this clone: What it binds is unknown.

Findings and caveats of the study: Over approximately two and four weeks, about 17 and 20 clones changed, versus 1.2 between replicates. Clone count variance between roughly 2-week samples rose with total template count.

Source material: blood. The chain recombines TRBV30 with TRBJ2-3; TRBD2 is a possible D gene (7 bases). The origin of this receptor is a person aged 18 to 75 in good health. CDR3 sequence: CAWSGRGGGTDTQYF. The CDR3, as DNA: TGTGCCTGGAGTGGTAGGGGGGGCGGCACAGATACGCAGTATTTT.